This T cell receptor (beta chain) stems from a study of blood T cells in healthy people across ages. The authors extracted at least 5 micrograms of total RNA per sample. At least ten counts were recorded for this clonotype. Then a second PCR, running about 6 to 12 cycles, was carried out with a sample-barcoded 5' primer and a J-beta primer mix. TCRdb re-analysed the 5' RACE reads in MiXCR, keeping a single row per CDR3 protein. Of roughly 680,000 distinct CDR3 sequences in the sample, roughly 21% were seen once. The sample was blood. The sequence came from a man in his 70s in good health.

The DNA for the CDR3 is TGTGCCAGCAGTTTAGGGCCCGAAATTACTGAAGCTTTCTTT. The encoded protein is CASSLGPEITEAFF. The V call is TRBV28, the J call TRBJ1-1, with D uncertain. The germline V gene encodes CDR1 MDHEN and CDR2 SYDVKM. Between the trimmed V and J ends, which lost 2 bases and 5 bases, there was a span of 12 bases. The CDR3 runs 14 residues. The variable domain in full, completed from reference TRBV28 and TRBJ1-1, reads DVKVTQSSRYLVKRTGEKVFLECVQDMDHENMFWYRQDPGLGLRLIYFSYDVKMKEKGDIPEGYSVSREKKERFSLILESASTNQTSMYLCASSLGPEITEAFFGQGTRLTVV.